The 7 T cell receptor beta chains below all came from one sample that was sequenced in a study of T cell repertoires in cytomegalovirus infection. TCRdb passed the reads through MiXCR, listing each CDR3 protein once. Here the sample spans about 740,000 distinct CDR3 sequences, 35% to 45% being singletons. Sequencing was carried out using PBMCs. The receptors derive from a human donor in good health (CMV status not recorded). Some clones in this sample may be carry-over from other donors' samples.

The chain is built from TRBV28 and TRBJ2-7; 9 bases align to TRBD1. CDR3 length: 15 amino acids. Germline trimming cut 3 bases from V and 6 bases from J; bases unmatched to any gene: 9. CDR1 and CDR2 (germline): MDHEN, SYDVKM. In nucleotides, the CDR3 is TGTGCCAGCAGTTTCTCGACAGGGGGAGTTCGCGAGCAGTACTTC. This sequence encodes CASSFSTGGVREQYF.

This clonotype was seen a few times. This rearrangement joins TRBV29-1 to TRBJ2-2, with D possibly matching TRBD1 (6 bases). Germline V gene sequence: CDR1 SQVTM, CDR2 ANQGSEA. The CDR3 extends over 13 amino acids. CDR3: CSCSTGNTGELFF. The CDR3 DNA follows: TGCAGTTGTTCGACAGGGAACACCGGGGAGCTGTTTTTT.

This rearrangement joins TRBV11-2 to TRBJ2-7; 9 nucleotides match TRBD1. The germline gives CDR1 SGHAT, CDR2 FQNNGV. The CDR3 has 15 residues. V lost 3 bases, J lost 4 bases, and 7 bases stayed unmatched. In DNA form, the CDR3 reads TGTGCCAGCAGCTTGAGCACAGGGGGCAAGTACGAGCAGTACTTC. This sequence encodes CASSLSTGGKYEQYF.

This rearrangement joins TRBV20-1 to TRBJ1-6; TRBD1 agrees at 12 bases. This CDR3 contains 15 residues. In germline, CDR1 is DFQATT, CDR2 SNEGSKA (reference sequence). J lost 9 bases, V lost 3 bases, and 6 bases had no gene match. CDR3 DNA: TGCAGTGCTAGTTGGGGACAGGGGGCTTCTTCACCCCTCCACTTT. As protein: CSASWGQGASSPLHF.

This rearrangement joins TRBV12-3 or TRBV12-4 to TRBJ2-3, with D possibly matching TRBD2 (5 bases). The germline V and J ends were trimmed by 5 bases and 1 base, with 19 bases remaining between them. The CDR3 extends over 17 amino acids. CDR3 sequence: CASSLSPTRVGTDTQYF. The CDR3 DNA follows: TGTGCCAGCAGTCTTTCACCCACTAGAGTCGGCACAGATACGCAGTATTTT.

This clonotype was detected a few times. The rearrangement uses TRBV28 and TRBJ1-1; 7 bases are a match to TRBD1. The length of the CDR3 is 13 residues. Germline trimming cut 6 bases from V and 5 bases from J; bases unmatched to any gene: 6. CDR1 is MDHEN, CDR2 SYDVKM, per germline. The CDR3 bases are TGTGCCAGCAGCCCGATACAGGGGACTGAAGCTTTCTTT. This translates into CASSPIQGTEAFF. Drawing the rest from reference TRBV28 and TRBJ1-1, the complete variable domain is DVKVTQSSRYLVKRTGEKVFLECVQDMDHENMFWYRQDPGLGLRLIYFSYDVKMKEKGDIPEGYSVSREKKERFSLILESASTNQTSMYLCASSPIQGTEAFFGQGTRLTVV.

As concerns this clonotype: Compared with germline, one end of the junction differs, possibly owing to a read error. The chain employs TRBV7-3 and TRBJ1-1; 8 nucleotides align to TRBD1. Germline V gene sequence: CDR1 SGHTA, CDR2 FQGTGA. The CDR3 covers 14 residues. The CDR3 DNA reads TGTGCCTGCAGCCCAACCACAGGGGGCACTGAAGCTTTCTTT. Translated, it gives CACSPTTGGTEAFF.